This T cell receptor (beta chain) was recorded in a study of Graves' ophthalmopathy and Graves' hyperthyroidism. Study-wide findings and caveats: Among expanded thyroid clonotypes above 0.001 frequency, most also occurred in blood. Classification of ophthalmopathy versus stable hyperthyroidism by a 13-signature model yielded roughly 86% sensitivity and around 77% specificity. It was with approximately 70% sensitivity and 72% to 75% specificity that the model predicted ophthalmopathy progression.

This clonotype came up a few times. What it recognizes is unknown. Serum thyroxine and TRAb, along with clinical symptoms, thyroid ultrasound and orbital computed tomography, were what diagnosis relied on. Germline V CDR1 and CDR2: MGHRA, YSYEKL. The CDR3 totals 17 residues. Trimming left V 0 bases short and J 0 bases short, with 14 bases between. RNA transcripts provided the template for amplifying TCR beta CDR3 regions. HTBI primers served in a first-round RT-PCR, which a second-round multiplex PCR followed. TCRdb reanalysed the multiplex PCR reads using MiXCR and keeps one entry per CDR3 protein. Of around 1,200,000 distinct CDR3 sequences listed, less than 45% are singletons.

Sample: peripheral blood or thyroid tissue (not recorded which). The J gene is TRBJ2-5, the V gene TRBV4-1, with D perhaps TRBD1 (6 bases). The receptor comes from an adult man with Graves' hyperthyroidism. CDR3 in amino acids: CASSQEGAGVNQETQYF. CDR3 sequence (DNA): TGCGCCAGCAGCCAAGAGGGGGCAGGGGTGAACCAAGAGACCCAGTACTTC.